Following are 13 T cell receptor beta chains from one sample sequenced in a study of cytomegalovirus exposure and HLA in healthy donors. A multiplex PCR was run with 60 Vbeta primers and 13 Jbeta primers. Produced via immunoSEQ multiplex PCR; TCRdb's table is partial and in-frame only. Of 80,000 or so clones in the sample, over 70% are singletons; the top ten hold 20% to 25%. The material sequenced was PBMCs. These TCRs come from a young man in good health and CMV-seropositive.

This clone was detected a few times. The genes are TRBV5-5 and TRBJ2-7, with 10 bases lining up with TRBD2. This CDR3 is 14 amino acids long. The germline gives CDR1 SGHKS, CDR2 YYEKEE (reference sequence). V shed 4 bases, J shed 7 bases, and the junction held 8 bases outside the gene matches. The CDR3 DNA follows: TGTGCCAGCAGCCTCAGCGGGAGGGCCTGGGAGCAGTACTTC. Protein product: CASSLSGRAWEQYF.

J is TRBJ2-7 and V is TRBV7-8; D call uncertain. The germline V and J ends were trimmed by 3 bases and 3 bases, with 15 bases remaining between them. Per the germline V gene, CDR1 is SGHVS and CDR2 is FQNEAQ. The CDR3 runs 15 residues. The CDR3 is CASSFPATPLYEQYF. The CDR3 DNA sequence: TGTGCCAGCAGCTTCCCAGCGACGCCCCTCTACGAGCAGTACTTC.

Turning to this clone: An end of the junction differs from the germline gene, which may be a read error. The gene calls are TRBV7-7 and TRBJ2-2; weak D call: TRBD2 (7 bases). Germline CDR1 is SSHAT and CDR2 is FNYEAQ (reference sequence). This CDR3 has 14 residues. The CDR3: CASTQGGAAGELFF. DNA of the CDR3: TGTGCTAGCACACAAGGGGGGGCGGCCGGGGAGCTGTTTTTT.

In this sample, this clone turned up once. The CDR3 protein is CASSIGLAEVGYEQYF. The DNA for the CDR3 is TGCGCCAGCAGCATTGGACTAGCGGAGGTGGGCTACGAGCAGTACTTC. This rearrangement joins TRBV5-1 to TRBJ2-7; TRBD2 matches at 10 bases. CDR3 length equals 16 residues. Germline V lookup: CDR1 SGHRS, CDR2 YFSETQ. Losses at the gene ends were 4 bases for V and 3 bases for J; bases not matched to a gene: 10.

V is TRBV5-4 and J is TRBJ1-1; TRBD1 agrees at 8 bases. CDR3 length: 15 amino acids. With 0 bases clipped from V and 1 base from J, the junction kept 2 bases outside the gene matches. CDR1 SGHNT and CDR2 YYREEE come from the germline V gene (reference sequence). In nucleotides, the CDR3 is TGTGCCAGCAGCTTGGAGGACAGGGAGAACACTGAAGCTTTCTTT. This gives the protein CASSLEDRENTEAFF.

This rearrangement joins TRBV13 to TRBJ2-1; 7 nucleotides match TRBD1. Germline V gives CDR1 PRHDT, CDR2 FYEKMQ (reference sequence). The CDR3 has 13 amino acids. With V trimmed by 0 bases and J by 14 bases, 7 bases remained unmatched. The CDR3 reads CASSLGRQGKEFF. In DNA form, the CDR3 reads TGTGCCAGCAGCTTAGGCCGACAGGGAAAGGAGTTCTTC.

The chain joins TRBV5-1 to TRBJ2-2, with D tentatively TRBD2 (5 bases). The CDR3 runs 13 residues. Trimming cost V 2 bases and J 9 bases, with 11 bases left between them. Germline V gene sequence: CDR1 SGHRS, CDR2 YFSETQ. CDR3 in amino acids: CASSFEGFRELFF. The CDR3, as DNA: TGCGCCAGCAGCTTCGAGGGTTTCCGGGAGCTGTTTTTT.

The chain is built from TRBV10-3 and TRBJ2-7; tentatively, D is TRBD2 (6 bases). V lost 3 bases and J 2 bases, leaving 11 bases between the germline ends. From germline, CDR1 is ENHRY and CDR2 SYGVKD. CDR3 length equals 14 residues. CDR3 sequence reads: CAISEREVPYEQYF. The CDR3 DNA sequence: TGTGCCATCAGTGAAAGGGAGGTCCCCTACGAGCAGTACTTC.

The chain is built from TRBV2 and TRBJ2-1; a possible D gene is TRBD2 (7 bases). This CDR3 is built from 15 residues. The V end lost 5 bases, the J end lost 9 bases, and 20 bases lay between the germline ends. Per germline, CDR1 SNHLY and CDR2 FYNNEI. CDR3 loop: CASSSLADSAREQFF. Written as DNA, the CDR3 is TGTGCCAGCAGTTCTCTAGCGGACAGCGCCCGTGAGCAGTTCTTC.

V gene TRBV29-1 combines with J gene TRBJ2-3, with TRBD2 identical over 9 bases. CDR3 length: 14 amino acids. With 1 base clipped from V and 4 bases from J, the junction kept 3 bases outside the gene matches. Looked up from germline, CDR1 is SQVTM and CDR2 is ANQGSEA. This chain's CDR3 is CSVEGGRASDTQYF. The CDR3 coding sequence is TGCAGCGTTGAAGGCGGGAGGGCCTCAGATACGCAGTATTTT.

V is TRBV4-3 and J is TRBJ2-4; 11 nucleotides match TRBD2. Germline V gene sequence: CDR1 LGHNA, CDR2 YSLEER. This CDR3 has 16 residues. After removal of 0 bases from V and 8 bases from J, the junction contained 6 bases not matched to a gene. CDR3 in DNA: TGCGCCAGCAGCCAAGAGATAGCGGGAGGGGGAGACATTCAGTACTTC. Its translation is CASSQEIAGGGDIQYF.

This clone was seen a handful of times. The chain carries TRBV7-9 and TRBJ1-4; D unresolved. This CDR3 comprises 15 residues. The V and J ends lost 0 bases and 0 bases respectively, with 5 bases between them. Germline V CDR1 and CDR2: SEHNR, FQNEAQ (reference sequence). CDR3 sequence: CASSLAPATNEKLFF. The CDR3 DNA sequence: TGTGCCAGCAGCTTAGCGCCGGCAACTAATGAAAAACTGTTTTTT.

This chain joins TRBV7-9 and TRBJ2-3; 7 positions match TRBD1. Germline V CDR1 and CDR2: SEHNR, FQNEAQ (reference sequence). The CDR3 runs to 17 residues. With V trimmed by 4 bases and J by 2 bases, 12 bases remained unmatched. This CDR3 is CASSSGTGTVLTDTQYF. CDR3 nucleotides: TGTGCCAGCAGCTCCGGAACCGGGACAGTACTCACAGATACGCAGTATTTT.